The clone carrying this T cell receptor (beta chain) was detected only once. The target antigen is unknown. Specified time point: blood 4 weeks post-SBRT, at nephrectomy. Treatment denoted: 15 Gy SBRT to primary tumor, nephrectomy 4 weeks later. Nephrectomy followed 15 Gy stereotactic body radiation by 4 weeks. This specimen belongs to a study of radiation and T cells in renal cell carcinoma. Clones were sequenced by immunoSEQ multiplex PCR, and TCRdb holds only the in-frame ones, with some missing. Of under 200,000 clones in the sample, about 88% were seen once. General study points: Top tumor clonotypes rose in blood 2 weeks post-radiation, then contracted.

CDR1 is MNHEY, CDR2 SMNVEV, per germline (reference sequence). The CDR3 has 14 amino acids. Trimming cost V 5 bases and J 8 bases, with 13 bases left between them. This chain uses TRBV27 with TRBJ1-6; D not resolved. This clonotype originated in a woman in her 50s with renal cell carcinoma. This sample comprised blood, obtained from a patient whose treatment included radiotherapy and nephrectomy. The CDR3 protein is CASSQRGFYSPLHF. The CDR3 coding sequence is TGTGCCAGCAGTCAACGGGGATTTTATTCACCCCTCCACTTT.